The rows below give T cell receptor beta chains drawn from one sample of a study of T cells in Graves' hyperthyroidism and ophthalmopathy. TCRdb ran MiXCR on the multiplex PCR reads and lists one entry per CDR3 protein. Altogether some 420,000 distinct CDR3 sequences are present, roughly an eighth being singletons, with the ten largest covering roughly 4.8%. The sequencing sample was made of blood. The receptor set was obtained from a woman younger than 30 with Graves' hyperthyroidism. Both conserved end residues are part of each CDR3. The D gene is left open where the match is weak. A row's size may be missing; if present it is once, few, many or a size class.

TRBV18	few	TRBJ2-1	.	15	TGTGCCAGCTCACCCCCCCTGGTGGGGCCCAATGAGCAGTTCTTC	CASSPPLVGPNEQFF
TRBV12-3/TRBV12-4	few	TRBJ2-6	.	17	TGTGCCAGCAGTTTTGGGGGAGGAGTTTTTGGGGCCAACGTCCTGACTTTC	CASSFGGGVFGANVLTF
TRBV7-9	.	TRBJ2-6	.	15	TGTGCCAGCGGCCCCCTCTGGGGCGGGGCCAACGTCCTGACTTTC	CASGPLWGGANVLTF
TRBV6-1	many	TRBJ2-1	TRBD2	15	TGTGCCAGCAGTAACTCCGGGACTAGATCGGATGAGCAGTTCTTC	CASSNSGTRSDEQFF
TRBV9	.	TRBJ2-6	TRBD1	17	TGTGCCAGCAGCGACAGGGACAGAGACTCTGGGGCCAACGTCCTGACTTTC	CASSDRDRDSGANVLTF
TRBV6-1	many	TRBJ2-5	TRBD1	15	TGTGCCAGCAGAGAAGGACAGGCCAACCAAGAGACCCAGTACTTC	CASREGQANQETQYF
TRBV6-1	many	TRBJ1-1	TRBD1	15	TGTGCCAGCAGTGGCCTCCCGGGACAGGGCACTGAAGCTTTCTTT	CASSGLPGQGTEAFF
TRBV20-1	many	TRBJ2-3	TRBD2	16	TGCAGTGCTACTAGTAGCGGGCCAGATAGCACAGATACGCAGTATTTT	CSATSSGPDSTDTQYF
TRBV28	many	TRBJ1-1	TRBD1	16	TGTGCCAGCAGTTCTATCAGGGGGCGCGTCCAGATAGAAGCTTTCTTT	CASSSIRGRVQIEAFF
TRBV12-3/TRBV12-4	many	TRBJ2-1	.	15	TGTGCCAGCAGTCCGGAAGGGACGGTCATTGGGGAGCAGTTCTTC	CASSPEGTVIGEQFF
TRBV7-2	many	TRBJ2-3	.	17	TGTGCCAGCAGCTTAGACCTCCCAGCTACTAGCACAGATACGCAGTATTTT	CASSLDLPATSTDTQYF
TRBV28	many	TRBJ1-1	.	12	TGTGCCAGCAGTACAGGGAGGACTGAAGCTTTCTTT	CASSTGRTEAFF
TRBV12-3/TRBV12-4	many	TRBJ2-7	.	19	TGTGCCAGCAGTGGGGGATCGGGGACCGCACTGCTGGAATCCTACGAGCAGTACTTC	CASSGGSGTALLESYEQYF
TRBV5-5	few	TRBJ1-5	.	14	TGTGCCAGTAGTATGTCAGGGGTGCGGCAGCCCCAGCATTTT	CASSMSGVRQPQHF
TRBV5-5	many	TRBJ2-7	TRBD1	15	TGTGCCAGCAGCGGCGACAGGGGGTCCCACTACGAGCAGTACTTC	CASSGDRGSHYEQYF
TRBV6-6	many	TRBJ2-2	.	14	TGTGCCAGCAGTTACTCGGGATTCACCGGGGAGCTGTTTTTT	CASSYSGFTGELFF
TRBV7-8	many	TRBJ1-1	.	16	TGTGCCAGCAGCTGGGGGGCCAACCGAAGGAACACTGAAGCTTTCTTT	CASSWGANRRNTEAFF
TRBV7-3	many	TRBJ2-7	.	15	TGTGCCAGCAGCTTAATCCCCGGGAGTTCCTACGAGCAGTACTTC	CASSLIPGSSYEQYF
TRBV7-9	few	TRBJ2-7	TRBD1	15	TGTGCCAGCAGCTCCGCGACAGGGGGAACCTACGAGCAGTACTTC	CASSSATGGTYEQYF
TRBV7-2	.	TRBJ1-3	TRBD1	13	TGTGCCAGCAGCTCTAACAGGGGGAACACCATATATTTT	CASSSNRGNTIYF
TRBV4-2	.	TRBJ2-7	TRBD2	16	TGTGCCAGCAGCCAAGACGGGACTAGCGGGAGGGGCGAGCAGTACTTC	CASSQDGTSGRGEQYF
TRBV7-9	many	TRBJ2-3	TRBD2	15	TGTGCCAGCAGCCGGCGGGAGGGGCGCACAGATACGCAGTATTTT	CASSRREGRTDTQYF